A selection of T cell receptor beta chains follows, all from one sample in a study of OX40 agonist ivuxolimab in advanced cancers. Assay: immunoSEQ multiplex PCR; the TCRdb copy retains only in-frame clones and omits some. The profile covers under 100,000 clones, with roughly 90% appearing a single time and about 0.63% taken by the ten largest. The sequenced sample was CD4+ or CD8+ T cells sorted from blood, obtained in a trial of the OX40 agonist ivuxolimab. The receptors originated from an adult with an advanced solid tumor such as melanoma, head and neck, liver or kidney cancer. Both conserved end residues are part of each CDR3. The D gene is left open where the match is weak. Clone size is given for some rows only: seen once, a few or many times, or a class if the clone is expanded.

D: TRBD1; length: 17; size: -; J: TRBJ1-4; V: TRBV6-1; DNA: TGTGCCAGCAGTGACGGACAGGGAATCGGATCTAATGAAAAACTGTTTTTT; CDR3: CASSDGQGIGSNEKLFF
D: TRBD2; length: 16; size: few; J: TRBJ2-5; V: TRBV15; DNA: TGTGCCACCAGCAGAGATCGCAGGCTAGCGGGGGTCAATCAGTACTTC; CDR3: CATSRDRRLAGVNQYF
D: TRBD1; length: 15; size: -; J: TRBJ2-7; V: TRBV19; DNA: TGTGCCAGTAGGATAACCTCGGGACAGATTTACGAGCAGTACTTC; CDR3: CASRITSGQIYEQYF
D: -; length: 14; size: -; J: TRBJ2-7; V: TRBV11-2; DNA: TGTGCCAGCAAACCGGGACTGCTCTCCTACGAGCAGTACTTC; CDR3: CASKPGLLSYEQYF
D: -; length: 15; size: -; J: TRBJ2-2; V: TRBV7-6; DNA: TGTGCCAGCAGCTTAACGATACTCTCCGCCGGGGAGCTGTTTTTT; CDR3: CASSLTILSAGELFF
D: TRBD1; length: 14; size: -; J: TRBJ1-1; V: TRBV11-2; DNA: TGTGCCAGCAGCCTGACAGGGGGTGACACTGAAGCTTTCTTT; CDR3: CASSLTGGDTEAFF
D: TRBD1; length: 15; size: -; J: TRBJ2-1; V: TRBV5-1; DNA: TGCGCCAGCAGCCAAGGGACAGCATCCTACAATGAGCAGTTCTTC; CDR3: CASSQGTASYNEQFF
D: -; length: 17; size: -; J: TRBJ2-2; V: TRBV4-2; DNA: TGTGCCAGCAGCCAAGGTTTTTCACCGGCGAACACCGGGGAGCTGTTTTTT; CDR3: CASSQGFSPANTGELFF
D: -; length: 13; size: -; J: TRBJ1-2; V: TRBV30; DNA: TGTGCCTGGAGTGTAATGGGGCTCTATGGCTACACCTTC; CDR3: CAWSVMGLYGYTF
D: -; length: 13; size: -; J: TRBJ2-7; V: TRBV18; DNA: TGTGCCAGCTCACTCCCCGCCTCCTACGAGCAGTACTTC; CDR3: CASSLPASYEQYF
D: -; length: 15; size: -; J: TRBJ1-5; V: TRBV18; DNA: TGTGCCAGCTCACCGGGCCACGATAGCAATCAGCCCCAGCATTTT; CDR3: CASSPGHDSNQPQHF
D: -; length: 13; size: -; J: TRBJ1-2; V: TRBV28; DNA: TGTGCCAGCAGTTTATCGGGGGGCTGGAGCTACACCTTC; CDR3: CASSLSGGWSYTF
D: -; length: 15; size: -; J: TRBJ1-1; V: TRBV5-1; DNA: TGCGCCAGCAGCCCCCAAACAGGGTTCGGCACTGAAGCTTTCTTT; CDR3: CASSPQTGFGTEAFF
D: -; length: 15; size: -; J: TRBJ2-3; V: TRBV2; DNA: TGTGCCAGCAGATTCGACAGGACCCTCACAGATACGCAGTATTTT; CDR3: CASRFDRTLTDTQYF
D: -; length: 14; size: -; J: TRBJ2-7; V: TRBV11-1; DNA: TGTGCCAGCAGCCGCGAGTTGGAACGCTACGAGCAGTACTTC; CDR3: CASSRELERYEQYF
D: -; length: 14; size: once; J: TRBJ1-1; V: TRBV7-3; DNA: TGTGCCAGCAGCTCGACCCCGGGGAGCACTGAAGCTTTCTTT; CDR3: CASSSTPGSTEAFF
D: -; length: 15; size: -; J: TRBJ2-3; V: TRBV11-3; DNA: TGTGCCAGCAGCGCCCCGGGACTGGGGTCAGATACGCAGTATTTT; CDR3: CASSAPGLGSDTQYF
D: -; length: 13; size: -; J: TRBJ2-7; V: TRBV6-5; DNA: TGTGCCAGCAAGCCCCCGGGATACGGGGAGCAGTACTTC; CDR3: CASKPPGYGEQYF
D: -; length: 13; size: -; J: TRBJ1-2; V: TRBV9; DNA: TGTGCCAGCAGCGTCGTTCAGGACAGAGGCTACACCTTC; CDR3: CASSVVQDRGYTF
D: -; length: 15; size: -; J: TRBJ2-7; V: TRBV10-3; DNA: TGTGCCATCAGTGACTCATCCATATTACAACGCGAGCAGTACTTC; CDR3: CAISDSSILQREQYF
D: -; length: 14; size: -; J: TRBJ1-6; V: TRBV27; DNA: TGTGCCAGCAGTTTAGGGGGGTATAATTCACCCCTCCACTTT; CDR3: CASSLGGYNSPLHF
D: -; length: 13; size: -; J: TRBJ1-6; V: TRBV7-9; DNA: TGTGCCAGCAGCTTACAGGGTAATTCACCCCTCCACTTT; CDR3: CASSLQGNSPLHF
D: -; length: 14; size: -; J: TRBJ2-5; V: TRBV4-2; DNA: TGTGCCAGCAGCATGGGGGGGGCTGGAGAGACCCAGTACTTC; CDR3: CASSMGGAGETQYF
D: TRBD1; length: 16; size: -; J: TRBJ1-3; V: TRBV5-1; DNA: TGCGCCAGCAGCGAACGGACAGGGACTAATGGAAACACCATATATTTT; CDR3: CASSERTGTNGNTIYF
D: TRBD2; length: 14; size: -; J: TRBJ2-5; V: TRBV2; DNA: TGTGCCAGCAGCAAGACCGGGACTACAGAGACCCAGTACTTC; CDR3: CASSKTGTTETQYF
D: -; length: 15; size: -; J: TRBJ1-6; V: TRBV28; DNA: TGTGCCAGCAGTTTTCCCGACTTGACCCTATCACCCCTCCACTTT; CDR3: CASSFPDLTLSPLHF
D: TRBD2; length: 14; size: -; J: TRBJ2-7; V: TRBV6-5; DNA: TGTGCCAGCAGTTACACCGGGAGGGACTACGAGCAGTACTTC; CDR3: CASSYTGRDYEQYF
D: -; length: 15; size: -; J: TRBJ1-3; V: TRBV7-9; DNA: TGTGCCAGCAGCCCCGGGGTGTCCTCTGGAAACACCATATATTTT; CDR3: CASSPGVSSGNTIYF
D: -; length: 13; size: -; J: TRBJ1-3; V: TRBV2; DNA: TGTGCCAGCAGTGCCCTACCTGGAAACACCATATATTTT; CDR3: CASSALPGNTIYF
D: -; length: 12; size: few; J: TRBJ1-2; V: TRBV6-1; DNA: TGTGCCAGCAGGGACAGCTACTATGGCTACACCTTC; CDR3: CASRDSYYGYTF
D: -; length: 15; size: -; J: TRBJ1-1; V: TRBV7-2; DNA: TGTGCCAGCAGCCGCCAGGGAGGTGTCACGACTGAAGCTTTCTTT; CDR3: CASSRQGGVTTEAFF
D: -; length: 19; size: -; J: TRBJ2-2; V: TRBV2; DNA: TGTGCCAGCAGTGAAGCCCGATTTACGGCGGGGAGGACTGCCGGGGAGCTGTTTTTT; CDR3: CASSEARFTAGRTAGELFF
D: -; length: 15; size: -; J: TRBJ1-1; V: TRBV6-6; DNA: TGTGCCAGCACCCCCCGGGGGGGGGCGAGCACTGAAGCTTTCTTT; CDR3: CASTPRGGASTEAFF
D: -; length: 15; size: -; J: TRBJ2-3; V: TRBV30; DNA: TGTGCCTGGAGTCCCGGACACCCAAGAGCAGATACGCAGTATTTT; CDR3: CAWSPGHPRADTQYF
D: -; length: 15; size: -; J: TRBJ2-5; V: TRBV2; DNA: TGTGCCAGCAGTGAAATGACCACGCCCGGGGAGACCCAGTACTTC; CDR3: CASSEMTTPGETQYF
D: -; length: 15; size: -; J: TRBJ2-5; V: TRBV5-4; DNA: TGTGCCAGCAGCTTGGCTCCCGGGAGTCAAGAGTCCCAGTACTTC; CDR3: CASSLAPGSQESQYF
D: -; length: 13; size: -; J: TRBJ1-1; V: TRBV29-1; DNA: TGCAGCGTTGGAGAGACAGGTGGAACTGAAGCTTTCTTT; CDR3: CSVGETGGTEAFF
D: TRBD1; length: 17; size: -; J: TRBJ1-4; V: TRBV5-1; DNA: TGCGCCAGCAGTCGGGACAGCACATTAGGGACTAATGAAAAACTGTTTTTT; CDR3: CASSRDSTLGTNEKLFF
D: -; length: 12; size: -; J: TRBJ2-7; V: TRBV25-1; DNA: TGTGCCAGCCGACAGTACTCCTACGAGCAGTACTTC; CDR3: CASRQYSYEQYF
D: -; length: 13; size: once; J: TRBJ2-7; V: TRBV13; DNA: TGTGCCAGCAGCTTTGGCAGGGGCCTTGAGCAGTACTTC; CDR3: CASSFGRGLEQYF
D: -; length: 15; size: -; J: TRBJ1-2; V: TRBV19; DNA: TGTGCCAGTAGTATACCCTCCGGACTGAGCTATGGCTACACCTTC; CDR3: CASSIPSGLSYGYTF
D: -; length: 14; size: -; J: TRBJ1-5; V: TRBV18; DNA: TGTGCCAGCTCACTTGGCCGGAGGAATCAGCCCCAGCATTTT; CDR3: CASSLGRRNQPQHF
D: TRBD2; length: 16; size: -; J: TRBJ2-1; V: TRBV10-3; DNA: TGTGCCATCAGCGCCCTAGCGGGAGGGCCCTTGAATGAGCAGTTCTTC; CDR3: CAISALAGGPLNEQFF
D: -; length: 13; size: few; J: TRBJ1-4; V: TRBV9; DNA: TGTGCCAGCAGCGTAGTGGGGGAGGAAAAACTGTTTTTT; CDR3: CASSVVGEEKLFF
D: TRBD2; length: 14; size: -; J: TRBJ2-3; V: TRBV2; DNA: TGTGCCAGCAGAACTAGCGGGAATCCAGATACGCAGTATTTT; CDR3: CASRTSGNPDTQYF
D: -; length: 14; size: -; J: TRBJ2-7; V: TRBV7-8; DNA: TGTGCCAGCAGCTTAGCGCTAAGGGAGAGCGAGCAGTACTTC; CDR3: CASSLALRESEQYF
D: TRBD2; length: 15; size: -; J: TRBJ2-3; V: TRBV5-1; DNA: TGCGCCAGCAGCATAGGACTAGCGAGCACAGATACGCAGTATTTT; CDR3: CASSIGLASTDTQYF
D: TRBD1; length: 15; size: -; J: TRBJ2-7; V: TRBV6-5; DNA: TGTGCCAGCAGCTTCTCCCCGGGACAGGGCTACGAGCAGTACTTC; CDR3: CASSFSPGQGYEQYF
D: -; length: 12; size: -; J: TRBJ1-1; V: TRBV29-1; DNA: TGCAGCGTTGAACAGGGCTACACTGAAGCTTTCTTT; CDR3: CSVEQGYTEAFF
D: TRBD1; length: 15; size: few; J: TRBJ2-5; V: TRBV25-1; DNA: TGTGCCAGCAGTTCCCACGACAGGGGGACGGAGACCCAGTACTTC; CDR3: CASSSHDRGTETQYF